This record covers a single TCR beta chain. It lacks a known antigen. Qualities for individual bases were not recorded, and no much larger clone is one base off. This sample is drawn from a study of blood T cell repertoires in COVID-19 (TCRdb year 2020). Background on the whole study: Samples covering the acute and convalescent phases of COVID-19 were provided by collaborators in the United States, Italy and Spain. A freely available public database, intended as a resource for researchers studying the immune response to SARS-CoV-2, is where the repertoires were released. Where HLA class I and class II types were available, the types were taken from metadata supplied by the sample provider, not from assay-based typing. Nearly every sample came with metadata listing a de-identified subject ID, COVID-19 status, age in years and sex. The samples were drawn from the first 160 participants of the ongoing ImmuneRACE study and from 1,200 or so subjects provided by 6 global collaborators. Subjects who had been exposed to COVID-19, were actively infected with it, or had recovered from it provided the deeply sampled blood TCRbeta repertoires that made up the dataset. The prospective study material was composed of cDNA or gDNA derived from T cells, B-cell-depleted T cells, or PBMCs. General findings and caveats noted by the study authors: The quantity of clinical and demographic metadata differed by source and by participant and was supplied without curation.

One collaborating source in Seattle enrolled patients while the patients were actively infected and followed the patients over time throughout the course of disease. Whole blood was collected in K2EDTA tubes by collaborating institutions according to the institutions' own protocols. For TCRbeta analysis, collaborators shipped samples as frozen whole blood, isolated PBMCs, or DNA extracted from either of those sample types. The immunoSEQ Assay, a bias-controlled multiplex PCR, was used to amplify TCRbeta CDR3 regions from genomic DNA. Per the original workflow: Within the assay, amplification of reference gene primers was used to estimate how many nucleated cells each sample contained. To quantify the absolute abundance of each unique TCRbeta CDR3 rearrangement, sequence reads were collapsed and filtered. Productive Simpson clonality was computed per sample as the square root of Simpson's diversity index over productive rearrangements. TCRdb retrieved this table from immuneACCESS and kept in-frame rearrangements only. Not all clones are present; in checked studies, unresolved V genes account for under half, and no reason is known for the remainder. The V and J calls and the clone size are those of that table, but D and trimming were determined from the DNA. Across this sample there are 250,000 to 350,000 clones, with 85% to 90% seen only once. The top ten clones comprise just under 6.5% of the sample.

Trimmed from V: 0 bases; trimmed from J: 0 bases; junction bases lacking a gene match: 12. From cysteine to phenylalanine, the CDR3 is 19 amino acids long. The CDR3 DNA has 57 bases and is translated from base 1. Per the germline V gene, SGHRS is the CDR1 and YFSETQ is the CDR2. This receptor was taken from a woman aged 45-65 years with COVID-19, enrolled during active disease. What was sequenced was peripheral blood. The rearranged segments are TRBV5-1 and TRBJ2-1; 7 bases in between match TRBD2. For the CDR3, the sequence is CASSLAGSSGPSSYNEQFF. The base sequence is TGCGCCAGCAGCTTGGCCGGGAGTAGCGGGCCTAGCTCCTACAATGAGCAGTTCTTC.